A selection of T cell receptor beta chains follows, all from one sample in a study of blood T cell repertoires in COVID-19. Assay: immunoSEQ multiplex PCR; the TCRdb copy retains only in-frame clones and omits some. The data show 150,000 to 200,000 clones, around nine tenths seen once. Sequences were obtained from peripheral blood. Receptors were obtained from a middle-aged man with acute or convalescent COVID-19. Each CDR3 is given with its conserved first and last residue. Fields, in order: J gene, V gene, D gene, clone size, CDR3 protein, CDR3 DNA. A D gene is named only where the DNA matches it firmly. Clone size is not always given. Where it is, it says once, few, many or a class for expanded clones.

J gene: TRBJ1-4; V gene: TRBV4-1; D gene: NA; clone size: NA; CDR3 protein: CASSQRWGGEKLFF; CDR3 DNA: TGCGCCAGCAGCCAACGGTGGGGCGGCGAAAAACTGTTTTTT
J gene: TRBJ2-6; V gene: TRBV4-2; D gene: TRBD2; clone size: NA; CDR3 protein: CASSQERNPGGGAGANVLTF; CDR3 DNA: TGTGCCAGCAGCCAAGAGAGAAATCCGGGGGGAGGAGCTGGGGCCAACGTCCTGACTTTC
J gene: TRBJ1-5; V gene: TRBV7-2; D gene: NA; clone size: once; CDR3 protein: CASSLQGQSHQPQHF; CDR3 DNA: TGTGCCAGCAGCCTCCAAGGACAGTCTCATCAGCCCCAGCATTTT
J gene: TRBJ2-1; V gene: TRBV18; D gene: TRBD2; clone size: NA; CDR3 protein: CASSGLGGSYNEQFF; CDR3 DNA: TGTGCCAGCTCGGGACTAGGGGGGTCCTACAATGAGCAGTTCTTC
J gene: TRBJ2-5; V gene: TRBV5-1; D gene: NA; clone size: NA; CDR3 protein: CASSPQKDKETQYF; CDR3 DNA: TGCGCCAGCAGCCCACAAAAAGATAAAGAGACCCAGTACTTC
J gene: TRBJ2-1; V gene: TRBV29-1; D gene: TRBD1; clone size: NA; CDR3 protein: CSVAPRWEGTGINEQFF; CDR3 DNA: TGCAGCGTTGCCCCTAGGTGGGAGGGGACAGGGATTAATGAGCAGTTCTTC
J gene: TRBJ2-1; V gene: TRBV7-9; D gene: TRBD1; clone size: NA; CDR3 protein: CASSRGQGWDEQFF; CDR3 DNA: TGTGCCAGCAGCCGCGGACAGGGGTGGGATGAGCAGTTCTTC
J gene: TRBJ1-1; V gene: TRBV27; D gene: NA; clone size: NA; CDR3 protein: CASSLRFGTEAFF; CDR3 DNA: TGTGCCAGCAGTTTAAGGTTCGGGACTGAAGCTTTCTTT
J gene: TRBJ2-5; V gene: TRBV27; D gene: NA; clone size: NA; CDR3 protein: CASSLSGGQETQYF; CDR3 DNA: TGTGCCAGCAGTTTAAGTGGCGGTCAAGAGACCCAGTACTTC
J gene: TRBJ2-7; V gene: TRBV9; D gene: TRBD2; clone size: NA; CDR3 protein: CASSEEELAGVYEQYF; CDR3 DNA: TGTGCCAGCAGCGAGGAAGAACTAGCGGGAGTTTACGAGCAGTACTTC
J gene: TRBJ1-1; V gene: TRBV7-9; D gene: TRBD1; clone size: once; CDR3 protein: CASSLVQGANTEAFF; CDR3 DNA: TGTGCCAGCAGCTTAGTACAGGGGGCGAACACTGAAGCTTTCTTT
J gene: TRBJ2-5; V gene: TRBV10-3; D gene: TRBD2; clone size: NA; CDR3 protein: CAISGSGGPEETQYF; CDR3 DNA: TGTGCCATCAGCGGTAGCGGGGGGCCGGAAGAGACCCAGTACTTC
J gene: TRBJ1-2; V gene: TRBV3-1/TRBV3-2; D gene: NA; clone size: NA; CDR3 protein: CASSQRTTTYGYTF; CDR3 DNA: TGTGCCAGCAGCCAACGGACAACTACCTATGGCTACACCTTC
J gene: TRBJ2-3; V gene: TRBV6-4; D gene: NA; clone size: NA; CDR3 protein: CASSATESTDTQYF; CDR3 DNA: TGTGCCAGCAGTGCTACAGAAAGCACAGATACGCAGTATTTT
J gene: TRBJ1-5; V gene: TRBV19; D gene: TRBD1; clone size: NA; CDR3 protein: CASSGTGGGNQPQHF; CDR3 DNA: TGTGCCAGTAGTGGGACAGGGGGCGGCAATCAGCCCCAGCATTTT
J gene: TRBJ2-7; V gene: TRBV7-9; D gene: TRBD1; clone size: NA; CDR3 protein: CASSSPGTGTSYEQYF; CDR3 DNA: TGTGCCAGCAGCTCTCCCGGGACAGGGACCTCCTACGAGCAGTACTTC
J gene: TRBJ1-6; V gene: TRBV19; D gene: TRBD1; clone size: NA; CDR3 protein: CASSIQIPGQEYNSPLHF; CDR3 DNA: TGTGCCAGTAGCATACAAATCCCTGGACAGGAATATAATTCACCCCTCCACTTT